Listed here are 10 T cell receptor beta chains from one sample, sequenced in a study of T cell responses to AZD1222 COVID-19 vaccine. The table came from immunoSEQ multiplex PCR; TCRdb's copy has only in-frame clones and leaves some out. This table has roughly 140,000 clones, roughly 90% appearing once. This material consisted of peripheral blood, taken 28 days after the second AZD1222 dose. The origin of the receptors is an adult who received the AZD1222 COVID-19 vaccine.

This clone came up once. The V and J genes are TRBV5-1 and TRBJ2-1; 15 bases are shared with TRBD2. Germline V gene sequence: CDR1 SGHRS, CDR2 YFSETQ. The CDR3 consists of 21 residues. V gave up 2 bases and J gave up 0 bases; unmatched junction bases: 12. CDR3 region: CASSFWGPGLAGGGSYNEQFF. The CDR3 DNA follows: TGCGCCAGCAGCTTCTGGGGACCGGGACTAGCGGGAGGAGGCTCCTACAATGAGCAGTTCTTC.

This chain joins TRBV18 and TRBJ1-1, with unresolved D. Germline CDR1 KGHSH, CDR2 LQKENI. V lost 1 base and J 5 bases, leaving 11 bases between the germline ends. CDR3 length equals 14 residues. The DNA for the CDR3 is TGTGCCAGCTCACCACAGGTGGGGAAGACTGAAGCTTTCTTT. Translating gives CASSPQVGKTEAFF. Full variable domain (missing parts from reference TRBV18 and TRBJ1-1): NAGVMQNPRHLVRRRGQEARLRCSPMKGHSHVYWYRQLPEEGLKFMVYLQKENIIDESGMPKERFSAEFPKEGPSILRIQQVVRGDSAAYFCASSPQVGKTEAFFGQGTRLTVV.

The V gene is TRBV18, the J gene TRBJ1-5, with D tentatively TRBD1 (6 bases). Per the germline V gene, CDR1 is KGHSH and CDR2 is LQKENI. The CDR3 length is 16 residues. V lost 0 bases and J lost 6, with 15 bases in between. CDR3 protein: CASSPPSLIGGQPQHF. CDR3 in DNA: TGTGCCAGCTCACCACCGTCTCTTATAGGGGGTCAGCCCCAGCATTTT.

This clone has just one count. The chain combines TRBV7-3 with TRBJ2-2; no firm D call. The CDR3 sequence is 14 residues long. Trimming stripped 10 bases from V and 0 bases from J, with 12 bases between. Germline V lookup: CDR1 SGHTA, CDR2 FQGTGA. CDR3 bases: TGTGCCACATTACAAACAGCGAACACCGGGGAGCTGTTTTTT. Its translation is CATLQTANTGELFF.

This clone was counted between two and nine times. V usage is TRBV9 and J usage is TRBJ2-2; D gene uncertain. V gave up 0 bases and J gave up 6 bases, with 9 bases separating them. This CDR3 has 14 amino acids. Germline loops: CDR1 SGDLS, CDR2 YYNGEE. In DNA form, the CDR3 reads TGTGCCAGCAGCGTAGAGGAACGGGCCGGGGAGCTGTTTTTT. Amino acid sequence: CASSVEERAGELFF. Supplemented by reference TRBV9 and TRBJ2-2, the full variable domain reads DSGVTQTPKHLITATGQRVTLRCSPRSGDLSVYWYQQSLDQGLQFLIQYYNGEERAKGNILERFSAQQFPDLHSELNLSSLELGDSALYFCASSVEERAGELFFGEGSRLTVL.

CDR3: CASSLTGGETQYF. CDR3 coding DNA: TGTGCCAGCAGCCTGACAGGGGGAGAGACCCAGTACTTC. The chain employs TRBV6-6 and TRBJ2-5; 9 bases map to TRBD1. The CDR3 loop spans 13 amino acids. Looked up from germline, CDR1 is MNHNY and CDR2 is SVGAGI (reference sequence). J gave up 4 bases and V 6 bases, and 3 bases lay outside the gene matches.

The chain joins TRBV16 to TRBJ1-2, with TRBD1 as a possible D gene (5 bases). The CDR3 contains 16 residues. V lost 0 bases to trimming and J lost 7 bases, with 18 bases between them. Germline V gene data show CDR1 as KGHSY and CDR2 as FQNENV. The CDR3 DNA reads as TGTGCCAGCAGCCAATCCGGGACTCCATATGTCGGTGGCTACACCTTC. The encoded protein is CASSQSGTPYVGGYTF.

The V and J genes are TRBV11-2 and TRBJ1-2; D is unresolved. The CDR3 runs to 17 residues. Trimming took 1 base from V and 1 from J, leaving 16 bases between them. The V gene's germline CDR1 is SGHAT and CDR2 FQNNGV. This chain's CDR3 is CASSLAPGRPINYGYTF. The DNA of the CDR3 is TGTGCCAGCAGCTTAGCCCCTGGACGGCCAATTAACTATGGCTACACCTTC.

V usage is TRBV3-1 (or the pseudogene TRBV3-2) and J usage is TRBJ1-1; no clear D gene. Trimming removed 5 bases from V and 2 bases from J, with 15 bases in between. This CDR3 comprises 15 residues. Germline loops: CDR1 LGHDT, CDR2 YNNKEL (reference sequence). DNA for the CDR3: TGTGCCAGCAGCAACGGGAGGGCCTTCAACACTGAAGCTTTCTTT. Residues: CASSNGRAFNTEAFF.

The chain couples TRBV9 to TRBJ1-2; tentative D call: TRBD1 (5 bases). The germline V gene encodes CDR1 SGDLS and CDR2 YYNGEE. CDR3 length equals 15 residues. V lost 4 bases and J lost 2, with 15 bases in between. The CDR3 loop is CASSSAWGVNYGYTF. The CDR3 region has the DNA TGTGCCAGCAGCTCTGCCTGGGGGGTCAACTATGGCTACACCTTC.